Sequencing of this T cell receptor beta chain was carried out in a study of tacrolimus-resistant gene-edited T cells for transplant recipients (dated by TCRdb to about 2020). Study-level background: Using TCRbeta sequencing, clonality and clone numbers were compared between expanded FKBP12 knockout and unedited CMV-specific T cell products. As a safety check, repertoire sequencing was performed to rule out transformation-driven clonal outgrowth after gene editing. Sequencing was performed for a couple of donors, with one unedited and one FKBP12 knockout CMV-specific T cell product contributed by each donor.

As concerns this clone: The record has no base qualities; no much larger clone is one base away.

This specimen's treatment or condition label, per the study, means: CRISPR-Cas9 RNP knockout of FKBP12 using synthetic sgRNA#2. Before enrichment with an IFNgamma secretion assay kit, PBMCs were stimulated for over five hours using overlapping CMV pp65 and IE-1 peptide pools. FKBP12 knockout was performed on day 7 by electroporating Cas9 ribonucleoprotein using an Amaxa 4D-Nucleofector. Enriched CMV-specific T cells were expanded in culture with recombinant human IL-7 and IL-15. Before cryopreservation, T cell products were cultured for 21 days. After activation, CMV-specific T cells were enriched from PBMCs on the basis of IFNgamma secretion. Each ribonucleoprotein complex consisted of recombinant Streptococcus pyogenes Cas9 protein that had been precomplexed with FKBP12-specific sgRNA. As the most effective, GMP-preferred guide, synthetic sgRNA#2 was chosen for subsequent experiments. The germline V gene (reference sequence) supplies CDR1 LNHDA and CDR2 SQIVND. Counted from cysteine to phenylalanine, this CDR3 has 13 amino acids. CDR3 DNA only is kept here, 39 bases in frame from base 1. Trimming accounts for 8 bases at V and 6 bases at J, while the number of junction bases matched to no gene is 6.

Genomic DNA was used for TCRbeta sequencing, which was performed through the immunoSEQ service. Regarding the original processing steps: Repertoires were analyzed with immunoSEQ ANALYZER 3.0, computing Morisita similarity, clonality, top-10 clone coverage and total clone counts. Clonality was scaled such that a value of 1 indicated a monoclonal product and lower values indicated more diverse products. Sourced from immuneACCESS, this table was stored by TCRdb with only in-frame sequences that have V and J called. A share of the clones is absent; for the studies checked, an unresolved V gene accounts for under half, and the remainder has no known explanation. The V and J calls and clone size are taken from that table; D and trimming were inferred from the DNA. This sample comprises several hundred clones, roughly two fifths of them detected only once. The ten most abundant clones make up roughly 76% of the sample.

Beyond this particular receptor, the publication reports: The authors concluded that gene editing did not drastically skew the TCRbeta repertoire and did not cause excessive clonal expansion. Clonality, top-10 clone read coverage, and total clone numbers were comparable between knockout and unedited products. Repertoire comparisons (Figure 5) were based on n = 2. Between donors, the repertoires had no Morisita similarity, whereas knockout and unedited products from the same donor showed high similarity.

This receptor was obtained from a human donor in good health, a blood donor. The V gene is TRBV19 and the J gene is TRBJ2-2; TRBD1 agrees with 7 junctional bases. The sequencing here drew on a CMV-specific product grown in culture, taken from cells with FKBP12 knockout. The cell subset or site tag for this specimen amounts to: expanded CMV-specific T cell product isolated by IFNgamma secretion after CMV peptide stimulation. The CDR3 region has the sequence CASLDRVAGELFF. The DNA is as follows: TGTGCCAGTTTAGACAGGGTGGCCGGGGAGCTGTTTTTT. The full variable domain, with segments outside the CDR3 supplied by the reference TRBV19 and TRBJ2-2 proteins, appears as DGGITQSPKYLFRKEGQNVTLSCEQNLNHDAMYWYRQDPGQGLRLIYYSQIVNDFQKGDIAEGYSVSREKKESFPLTVTSAQKNPTAFYLCASLDRVAGELFFGEGSRLTVL.